This TCR beta chain was identified during a study of T cells after posttransplantation cyclophosphamide. Regarding the study as a whole: TRB clonality was highly associated with recipient CMV seropositivity and reactivation. Tissue-infiltrating T cells from skin or gut overlapped little with blood T cells. Later post-transplant blood repertoires were often dominated by donor CD8+ memory clones.

Sequencing was performed with immunoSEQ multiplex PCR; in TCRdb, only in-frame clones are kept and a portion is missing. Observed in the sample are some 15,000 clones, none of them singletons. Trimming cost V 5 bases and J 7 bases, with 18 bases left between them. The germline V gene encodes CDR1 SGHNT and CDR2 YENEEA. This CDR3 has 15 residues. Cyclophosphamide on days +3 and +4 followed busulfan-fludarabine conditioning and a marrow graft. This clone has a count of ten or more. Its antigen is unknown. Sequenced here: PBMCs, sampled after allogeneic stem cell transplant with posttransplant cyclophosphamide. The clonotype was recovered from a female patient aged 35 to 55 who received an allogeneic stem cell transplant from an unrelated donor, was CMV-positive, and had acute GVHD only. These T cells may partly come from the graft donor. V gene TRBV11-3 combines with J gene TRBJ1-5; D is unresolved. This CDR3 is CASSPPFSWRQPQHF. As DNA, the CDR3 is TGTGCCAGCAGCCCCCCTTTCTCTTGGAGGCAGCCCCAGCATTTT.